The present T cell receptor (beta chain) was sequenced within a study of blood T cell repertoires in COVID-19. Study-level background: PBMCs, B-cell-depleted T cells, or T cells were the source of the cDNA or gDNA that made up the material.

In Seattle, patients joined the study during active infection and were tracked longitudinally. Per the original data handling: Estimation of nucleated cell counts was performed using reference gene primer amplification. Using immunoSEQ multiplex PCR, the repertoire was profiled, and TCRdb retains in-frame clones only, with some absent. V and J calls plus clone size are reproduced from that table; the DNA served to infer D and trimming. The data hold about 70,000 clones, with approximately 80% observed a single time. There are 16 residues in the CDR3. Unmatched junction bases numbered 11, after V lost 5 bases and J lost 3 bases. From germline, CDR1 is SGHAT and CDR2 FQNNGV.

The gene calls are TRBV11-2 and TRBJ2-3; 7 bases agree with TRBD1. The TCR sequence derives from a man in his thirties or forties with COVID-19, enrolled during active disease. Sequencing input: peripheral blood. CDR3 residues: CASSQRQGMVTDTQYF. CDR3 in DNA: TGTGCCAGCAGCCAAAGACAGGGTATGGTGACAGATACGCAGTATTTT.